This T cell receptor (beta chain) was obtained from a study of T cell changes during pregnancy in multiple sclerosis. Profiled with immunoSEQ multiplex PCR; TCRdb holds only in-frame clones, not every one. The sample contains roughly 27,000 clones, approximately 90% of which appear only once. The J segment lost 0 bases and the V segment lost 3 bases, leaving 6 bases of the junction unmatched. The length of the CDR3 is 17 residues. Germline V CDR1 and CDR2: MGHRA, YSYEKL. Sequenced here: CD4+ T cells from peripheral blood mononuclear cells, sampled in the first trimester of pregnancy. This chain uses TRBV4-1 with TRBJ2-4; 9 bases line up with TRBD1. The origin of this receptor is a female donor with multiple sclerosis, enrolled in a pregnancy study. DNA of the CDR3: TGCGCCAGCAGCCAGCCAGGACAGGGGAGAGCCAAAAACATTCAGTACTTC. As protein: CASSQPGQGRAKNIQYF.